Listed below are T cell receptor beta chains from one sample, sequenced in a study of cytomegalovirus exposure and HLA in healthy donors. Using immunoSEQ multiplex PCR, the repertoire was profiled, and TCRdb retains in-frame clones only, with some absent. Found here are approximately 200,000 clones; the top ten clones hold 0.7% to 0.8%. The specimen was PBMCs. These receptors originate from a boy between 10 and 17 years old in good health and CMV-seronegative. CDR3s include the opening cysteine and the closing phenylalanine or tryptophan. The D gene is left open where the match is weak.

d_call,v_call,j_call,cdr3_length,cdr3_aa,cdr3_nt
.,TRBV30,TRBJ2-1,12,CAWSVLVNEQFF,TGTGCCTGGAGTGTACTGGTCAATGAGCAGTTCTTC
.,TRBV2,TRBJ2-3,12,CASVNYLDTQYF,TGTGCCAGCGTAAACTACTTAGATACGCAGTATTTT
TRBD1,TRBV5-1,TRBJ2-1,16,CASSVERPGGNNEQFF,TGCGCCAGCAGCGTAGAGCGGCCAGGGGGCAACAATGAGCAGTTCTTC
.,TRBV11-2,TRBJ2-6,13,CASSLLSGRGLTF,TGTGCCAGCAGCTTACTCTCGGGGAGGGGGCTGACTTTC
.,TRBV29-1,TRBJ2-1,10,CSGRGSEQFF,TGCAGCGGTAGGGGCTCTGAGCAGTTCTTC
.,TRBV7-2,TRBJ1-2,15,CASSLVWEGAEGYTF,TGTGCCAGCAGCTTAGTTTGGGAGGGTGCAGAAGGCTACACCTTC
TRBD1,TRBV6-6,TRBJ1-2,16,CASSVIQGAFVYGYTF,TGTGCCAGCAGCGTCATACAGGGGGCTTTCGTCTATGGCTACACCTTC
TRBD1,TRBV6-1,TRBJ1-1,15,CASSGEDRMNTEAFF,TGTGCCAGCAGTGGCGAGGACAGGATGAACACTGAAGCTTTCTTT
TRBD1,TRBV19,TRBJ1-2,15,CASSHGTGLNYGYTF,TGTGCCAGTTCTCACGGGACAGGGCTTAACTATGGCTACACCTTC
.,TRBV5-4,TRBJ2-2,16,CASSFSVQSNTGELFF,TGTGCCAGCAGCTTTAGTGTACAGTCGAACACCGGGGAGCTGTTTTTT
.,TRBV1,TRBJ2-1,17,CTSLRASGGLQPNEQFF,TGCACCAGCCTCCGGGCTAGCGGGGGACTACAACCCAATGAGCAGTTCTTC
.,TRBV28,TRBJ1-1,15,CASSFPQVLNTEAFF,TGTGCCAGCAGTTTCCCACAAGTCCTGAACACTGAAGCTTTCTTT
.,TRBV10-3,TRBJ1-6,18,CAISEATTTDSSNSPLHF,TGTGCCATCAGTGAGGCTACCACAACGGACAGTTCCAATTCACCCCTCCACTTT
.,TRBV13,TRBJ2-7,13,CASSFRARYEQYF,TGTGCCAGCAGCTTTCGCGCCCGGTACGAGCAGTACTTC
.,TRBV7-2,TRBJ2-3,13,CASSLGLSDTQYF,TGTGCCAGCAGCTTGGGACTTTCAGATACGCAGTATTTT
.,TRBV7-9,TRBJ1-2,14,CASSREVAGDGYTF,TGTGCCAGCAGCCGGGAGGTGGCCGGGGATGGCTACACCTTC
TRBD1,TRBV2,TRBJ1-2,14,CASSDPGQGYGYTF,TGTGCCAGCAGTGACCCGGGACAGGGCTATGGCTACACCTTC
TRBD1,TRBV11-2,TRBJ2-1,11,CASSSGQGRLF,TGTGCCAGCAGCTCTGGACAGGGAAGGCTCTTC
.,TRBV5-4,TRBJ1-1,14,CASSPTLIDTEAFF,TGTGCCAGCAGCCCGACACTTATTGACACTGAAGCTTTCTTT
.,TRBV11-2,TRBJ1-1,12,CASSLRRIEAFF,TGTGCCAGCAGCCTTAGGCGGATCGAAGCTTTCTTT
.,TRBV28,TRBJ2-1,12,CASTALPEGQFF,TGTGCCAGCACCGCCCTTCCTGAGGGGCAGTTCTTC
TRBD2,TRBV5-1,TRBJ2-3,16,CASSLGLAGSTDTQYF,TGCGCCAGCAGCCTGGGACTAGCGGGGTCGACAGATACGCAGTATTTT
TRBD1,TRBV5-4,TRBJ2-4,16,CASSLSDRGPGGNQYF,TGTGCCAGCAGCTTGTCGGACAGGGGCCCGGGGGGTAATCAGTACTTC
.,TRBV5-1,TRBJ2-5,15,CASSLAGGARETQYF,TGCGCCAGCAGCTTGGCCGGAGGGGCGCGGGAGACCCAGTACTTC
TRBD1,TRBV27,TRBJ2-7,15,CASSPGTGLSYEQYF,TGTGCCAGCAGCCCAGGGACAGGGCTTTCCTACGAGCAGTACTTC
.,TRBV29-1,TRBJ2-7,11,CSFQDSYEQYF,TGCAGCTTTCAGGACTCCTACGAGCAGTACTTC
.,TRBV6-6,TRBJ1-1,15,CASTPGRGRDTEAFF,TGTGCCAGCACCCCAGGACGGGGTAGGGACACTGAAGCTTTCTTT
.,TRBV18,TRBJ2-6,17,CASSPYTAQWGANVLTF,TGTGCCAGCTCACCTTACACAGCACAGTGGGGGGCCAACGTCCTGACTTTC
.,TRBV2,TRBJ1-4,14,CASSAGRGNEKLFF,TGTGCCAGCAGTGCGGGCAGGGGAAATGAAAAACTGTTTTTT
.,TRBV7-9,TRBJ2-5,15,CASSFFPDSKETQYF,TGCGCCAGCAGCTTTTTTCCGGACAGCAAAGAGACCCAGTACTTC
TRBD2,TRBV7-9,TRBJ2-1,15,CASSYLAGGTNEQFF,TGTGCCAGCAGCTATCTAGCGGGGGGGACCAATGAGCAGTTCTTC
.,TRBV5-4,TRBJ2-1,14,CASSDPGHHNEQFF,TGTGCCAGCAGCGACCCGGGACACCACAATGAGCAGTTCTTC
.,TRBV11-2,TRBJ1-1,16,CASSSEDSFMNTEAFF,TGTGCCAGCAGCTCCGAGGACTCTTTCATGAACACTGAAGCTTTCTTT
TRBD1,TRBV7-8,TRBJ2-7,17,CASSGSPTGTGGYEQYF,TGTGCCAGCAGCGGTAGCCCCACCGGGACAGGGGGCTACGAGCAGTACTTC
.,TRBV4-1,TRBJ2-1,16,CASSQGVGGSYNEQFF,TGCGCCAGCAGCCAAGGCGTCGGGGGCTCCTACAATGAGCAGTTCTTC
.,TRBV7-3,TRBJ2-2,13,CASSSSGTGELFF,TGTGCCAGCAGCTCATCGGGGACCGGGGAGCTGTTTTTT
.,TRBV6-5,TRBJ2-1,13,CATQGQNYNEQFF,TGTGCCACACAGGGCCAGAACTACAATGAGCAGTTCTTC
TRBD1,TRBV6-1,TRBJ2-2,14,CASSETGATGELFF,TGTGCCAGCAGTGAGACAGGGGCCACCGGGGAGCTGTTTTTT
TRBD2,TRBV6-6,TRBJ2-1,15,CASSYGLGSFHEQFF,TGTGCCAGCAGTTACGGACTAGGGAGTTTCCATGAGCAGTTCTTC
TRBD1,TRBV11-2,TRBJ1-5,15,CASSLTPTGNQPQHF,TGTGCCAGCAGCCTCACCCCGACAGGGAATCAGCCCCAGCATTTT
TRBD1,TRBV13,TRBJ2-5,14,CASSRQGAEETQYF,TGTGCCAGCAGCCGACAGGGGGCGGAGGAGACCCAGTACTTC
.,TRBV5-6,TRBJ2-6,18,CASSLTPGDVSGANVLTF,TGTGCCAGCAGCTTGACCCCGGGGGATGTCTCTGGGGCCAACGTCCTGACTTTC
.,TRBV7-2,TRBJ2-5,13,CASSWDFGETQYF,TGTGCCAGCAGCTGGGACTTTGGGGAGACCCAGTACTTC
.,TRBV30,TRBJ1-6,16,CAWSGGRFTYNSPLHF,TGTGCCTGGAGTGGGGGCAGGTTCACCTATAATTCACCCCTCCACTTT
.,TRBV18,TRBJ1-2,14,CASSPAADAYGYTF,TGTGCCAGCTCACCGGCGGCAGATGCCTATGGCTACACCTTC